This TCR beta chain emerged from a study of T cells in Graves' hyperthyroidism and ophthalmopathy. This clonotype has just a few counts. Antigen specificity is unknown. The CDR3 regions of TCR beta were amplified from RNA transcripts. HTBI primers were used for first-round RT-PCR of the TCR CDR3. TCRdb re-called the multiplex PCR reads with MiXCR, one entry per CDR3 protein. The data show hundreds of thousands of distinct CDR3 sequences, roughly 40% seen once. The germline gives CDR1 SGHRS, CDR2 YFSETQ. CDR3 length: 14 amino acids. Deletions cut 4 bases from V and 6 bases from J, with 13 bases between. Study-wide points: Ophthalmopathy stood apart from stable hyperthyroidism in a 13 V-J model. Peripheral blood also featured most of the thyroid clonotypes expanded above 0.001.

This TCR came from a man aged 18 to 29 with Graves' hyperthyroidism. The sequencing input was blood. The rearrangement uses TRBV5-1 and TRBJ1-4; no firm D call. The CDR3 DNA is TGCGCCAGCAGCCGCCTTTGGCAGCATGAAAAACTGTTTTTT. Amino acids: CASSRLWQHEKLFF.